Listed here are 14 T cell receptor beta chains from one sample, sequenced in a study of T cells in Graves' hyperthyroidism and ophthalmopathy. RNA transcripts provided the source from which TCR beta CDR3 regions were amplified. Initially, a first-round RT-PCR of the TCR CDR3 employed the HTBI primer set. TCRdb re-derived calls from the multiplex PCR reads in MiXCR, one entry per CDR3 protein. The profile shows some 150,000 distinct CDR3 sequences, around 21% of them singletons. Specimen: blood. The receptors derive from a woman aged 50 to 60 with Graves' hyperthyroidism that later progressed to Graves' ophthalmopathy.

This clonotype has at least ten counts. J is TRBJ2-2 and V is TRBV5-1; the match to TRBD2 covers 7 bases. This CDR3 region has 16 residues. The germline CDR1 and CDR2 sequences are SGHRS and YFSETQ. V lost 6 bases, J lost 2 bases, and 10 bases stayed unmatched. This chain's CDR3 is CASTKGQRGNTGELFF. The CDR3, as DNA: TGCGCCAGCACCAAAGGGCAGCGGGGCAACACCGGGGAGCTGTTTTTT.

In this sample, this clonotype turned up a few times. V is TRBV29-1 and J is TRBJ2-7; D is unresolved. Germline V CDR1 and CDR2: SQVTM, ANQGSEA. This CDR3 has 12 amino acids. V was cut by 4 bases and J by 0 bases, with 7 bases left in between. The CDR3 bases are TGCAGCGTTGGACAAGTCTCCTACGAGCAGTACTTC. It is translated as CSVGQVSYEQYF.

V is TRBV10-2 and J is TRBJ2-5; D is unclear. Trimming shortened V by 3 bases and J by 5 bases, and 7 bases separated the two germline ends. Germline lookup yields CDR1 WSHSY and CDR2 SAAADI. The CDR3 is made up of 12 amino acids. The CDR3: CASSDGVETQYF. The CDR3 region has the DNA TGCGCCAGCAGTGATGGGGTTGAGACCCAGTACTTC.

This clonotype has ten or more counts. The chain recombines TRBV7-2 with TRBJ2-5, with a weak D call TRBD2 (6 bases). The CDR3 is 17 residues long. The germline V gene has CDR1 SGHTA and CDR2 FQGNSA. The V end lost 1 base, the J end lost 0 bases, and 15 bases lay between the germline ends. CDR3 residues: CASSLGGTGKYQETQYF. DNA of the CDR3: TGTGCCAGCAGCTTAGGCGGGACGGGAAAGTACCAAGAGACCCAGTACTTC.

On this clonotype: The junction departs from germline at one end; a sequencing error may be responsible. The chain couples TRBV4-1 to TRBJ1-5, with D possibly matching TRBD1 (6 bases). The CDR3 is made up of 15 amino acids. Germline V gene data show CDR1 as MGHRA and CDR2 as YSYEKL. The CDR3 bases are TGTGCCAGCAGCCATCCGGGACAAGCATCTCAGCCCCAGCATTTT. Translation: CASSHPGQASQPQHF.

There are a few counts of this clonotype. The chain couples TRBV20-1 to TRBJ1-2, with TRBD1 matching over 8 bases. Germline loops: CDR1 DFQATT, CDR2 SNEGSKA (reference sequence). Germline trimming cut 3 bases from V and 8 bases from J; bases unmatched to any gene: 8. The CDR3 is 13 residues long. CDR3 loop: CSASRPGGKGYTF. The CDR3 DNA is TGCAGTGCTAGCCGGCCAGGGGGCAAAGGCTACACCTTC.

The chain combines TRBV6-2 or TRBV6-3 with TRBJ2-3, with D uncertain. The germline V gene has CDR1 MNHEY and CDR2 SVGEGT. The CDR3 extends over 13 amino acids. The V and J ends lost 6 bases and 6 bases respectively, with 13 bases between them. CDR3 amino acids: CASRLGAVDTQYF. The CDR3 DNA sequence: TGTGCCAGCAGGTTAGGCGCGGTGGATACGCAGTATTTT.

V gene TRBV11-2 combines with J gene TRBJ1-2, with D unresolved. The CDR3 is made up of 13 amino acids. Germline V lookup: CDR1 SGHAT, CDR2 FQNNGV. V was shortened by 0 bases and J by 7 bases, with 9 bases between the two germline ends. Here the CDR3 DNA reads TGTGCCAGCAGCTTAGATCACGAAACTGGCTACACCTTC. It specifies CASSLDHETGYTF.

There are many counts of this clonotype. The CDR3 sequence: CASCGASIGQPQHF. The DNA for the CDR3 is TGTGCCAGCTGCGGAGCCAGTATTGGACAGCCCCAGCATTTT. The rearrangement links TRBV2 to TRBJ1-5; no clear D. V was pared by 8 bases and J by 7 bases, with 18 bases between. The CDR3 loop spans 14 amino acids. CDR1 and CDR2 (germline): SNHLY, FYNNEI.

Only a few counts were recorded for this clonotype. The rearrangement links TRBV30 to TRBJ2-7; the D gene is possibly TRBD2 (6 bases). Germline CDR1 and CDR2: GTSNPN and SVGIG (reference sequence). CDR3 size: 14 residues. Trimming removed 5 bases from V and 2 bases from J, with 16 bases in between. The CDR3 coding sequence is TGTGCCTGGGGCTTAGGAGGGGCAGCCTACGAGCAGTACTTC. Translating gives CAWGLGGAAYEQYF. The variable domain in full, with the rest retrieved from reference TRBV30 and TRBJ2-7, is SQTIHQWPATLVQPVGSPLSLECTVEGTSNPNLYWYRQAAGRGLQLLFYSVGIGQISSEVPQNLSASRPQDRQFILSSKKLLLSDSGFYLCAWGLGGAAYEQYFGPGTRLTVT.

This clonotype was seen a few times. V is TRBV10-3 and J is TRBJ1-2; the D is unclear. The germline gives CDR1 ENHRY, CDR2 SYGVKD. V was cut by 0 bases and J by 6 bases, with 8 bases left in between. The CDR3 runs 13 residues. CDR3 bases: TGTGCCATCAGTGAGTCCCCTGGTGATGGCTACACCTTC. It is translated as CAISESPGDGYTF.

This clonotype came up many times. V gene TRBV20-1 combines with J gene TRBJ1-5; TRBD1 aligns across 7 bases. CDR1 is DFQATT and CDR2 is SNEGSKA in the germline V gene (reference sequence). The V gene end was trimmed by 3 bases and the J gene end by 4 bases; junction bases not matched to a gene: 15. The CDR3 length is 17 residues. The DNA of the CDR3 is TGCAGTGCTAGCTCTTACAGTCACAGGGGCGTTAATCAGCCCCAGCATTTT. Its translation: CSASSYSHRGVNQPQHF.

This clonotype was picked up many times. The chain recombines TRBV5-1 with TRBJ2-7, with D possibly matching TRBD1 (6 bases). Trimming removed 4 bases from V and 7 bases from J, with 18 bases in between. The CDR3 contains 14 residues. Germline V gives CDR1 SGHRS, CDR2 YFSETQ. This CDR3 is CASSQSQGRGEQYF. CDR3 coding DNA: TGCGCCAGCAGCCAATCCCAGGGGCGAGGGGAGCAGTACTTC.

This clonotype has a count of ten or more. This chain uses TRBV12-5 with TRBJ2-1; 8 bases line up with TRBD2. CDR3 length: 15 amino acids. The ends lost 3 bases at V and 4 bases at J; junction bases unmatched: 5. Germline V lookup: CDR1 LGHNT, CDR2 FRNRAP. The CDR3: CASGLSGRAYNEQFF. In DNA, the CDR3 is TGTGCTAGTGGTTTAAGCGGGAGAGCGTACAATGAGCAGTTCTTC.